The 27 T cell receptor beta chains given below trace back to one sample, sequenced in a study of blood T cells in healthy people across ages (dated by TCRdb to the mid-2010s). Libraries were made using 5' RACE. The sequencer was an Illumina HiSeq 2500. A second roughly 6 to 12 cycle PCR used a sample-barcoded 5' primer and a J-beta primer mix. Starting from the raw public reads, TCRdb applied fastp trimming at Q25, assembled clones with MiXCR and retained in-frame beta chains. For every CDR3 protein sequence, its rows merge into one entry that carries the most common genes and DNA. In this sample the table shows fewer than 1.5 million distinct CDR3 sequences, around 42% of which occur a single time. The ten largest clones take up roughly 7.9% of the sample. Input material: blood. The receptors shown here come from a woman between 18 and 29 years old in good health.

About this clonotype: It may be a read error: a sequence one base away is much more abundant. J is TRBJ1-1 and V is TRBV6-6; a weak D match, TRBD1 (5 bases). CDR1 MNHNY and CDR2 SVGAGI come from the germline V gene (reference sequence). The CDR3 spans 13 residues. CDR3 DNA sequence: TGTGCCAACAGTTACGGGGGTTCCACTGAAGCTTTCTTT. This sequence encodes CANSYGGSTEAFF.

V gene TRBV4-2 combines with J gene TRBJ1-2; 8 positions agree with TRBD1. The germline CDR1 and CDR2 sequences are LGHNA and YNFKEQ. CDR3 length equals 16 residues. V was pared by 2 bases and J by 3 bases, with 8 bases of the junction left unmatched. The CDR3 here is CASSQMTGDGDYGYTF. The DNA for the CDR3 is TGTGCCAGCAGCCAAATGACAGGGGATGGCGACTATGGCTACACCTTC.

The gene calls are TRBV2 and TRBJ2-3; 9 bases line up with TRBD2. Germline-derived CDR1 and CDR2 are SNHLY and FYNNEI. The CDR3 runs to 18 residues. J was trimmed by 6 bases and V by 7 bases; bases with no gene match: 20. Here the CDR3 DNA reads TGTGCCAGCACTGGATTTGTCAGGGGACTAGCTATTGACGATACGCAGTATTTT. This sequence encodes CASTGFVRGLAIDDTQYF.

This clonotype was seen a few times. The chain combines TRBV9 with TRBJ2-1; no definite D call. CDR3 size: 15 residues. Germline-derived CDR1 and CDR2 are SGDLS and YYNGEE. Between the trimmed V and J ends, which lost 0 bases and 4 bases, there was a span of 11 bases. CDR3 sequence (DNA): TGTGCCAGCAGCGTAGTGGGCGGAAGTTACAATGAGCAGTTCTTC. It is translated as CASSVVGGSYNEQFF.

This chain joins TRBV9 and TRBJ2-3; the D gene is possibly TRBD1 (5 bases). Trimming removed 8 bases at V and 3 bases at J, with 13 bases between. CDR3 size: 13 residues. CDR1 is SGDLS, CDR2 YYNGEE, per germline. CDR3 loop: CASSRQMTDTQYF. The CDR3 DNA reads TGTGCCAGTTCACGACAGATGACAGATACGCAGTATTTT.

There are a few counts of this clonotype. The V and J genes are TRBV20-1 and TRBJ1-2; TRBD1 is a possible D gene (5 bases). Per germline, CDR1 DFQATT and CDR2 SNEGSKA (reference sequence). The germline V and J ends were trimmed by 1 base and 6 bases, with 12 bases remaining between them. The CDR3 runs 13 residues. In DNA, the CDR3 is TGCAGTGCTAGAGGTCTGGGGCGGGATGGCTACACCTTC. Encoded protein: CSARGLGRDGYTF.

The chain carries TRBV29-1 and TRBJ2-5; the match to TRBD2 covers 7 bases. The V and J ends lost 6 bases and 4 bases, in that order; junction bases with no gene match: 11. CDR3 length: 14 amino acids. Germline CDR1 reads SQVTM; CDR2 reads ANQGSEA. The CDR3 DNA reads TGCAGCGTCCGAACTGGGACTACCTCAGAGACCCAGTACTTC. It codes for CSVRTGTTSETQYF.

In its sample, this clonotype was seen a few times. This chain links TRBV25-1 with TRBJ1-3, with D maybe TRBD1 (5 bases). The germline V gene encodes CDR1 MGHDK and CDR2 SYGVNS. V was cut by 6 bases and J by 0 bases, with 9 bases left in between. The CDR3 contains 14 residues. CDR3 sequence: CASSLDISGNTIYF. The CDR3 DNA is TGTGCCAGCAGCCTGGACATCTCTGGAAACACCATATATTTT.

The CDR3 DNA reads as TGTGCCAGCAGTTACTCGAAATCAGGGGGTGCAACTAATGAAAAACTGTTTTTT. Its translation is CASSYSKSGGATNEKLFF. The gene calls are TRBV6-5 and TRBJ1-4; TRBD1 matches at 7 bases. CDR1 MNHEY and CDR2 SVGAGI come from the germline V gene. Unmatched junction bases numbered 7, after V lost 0 bases and J lost 0 bases. The CDR3 covers 18 residues.

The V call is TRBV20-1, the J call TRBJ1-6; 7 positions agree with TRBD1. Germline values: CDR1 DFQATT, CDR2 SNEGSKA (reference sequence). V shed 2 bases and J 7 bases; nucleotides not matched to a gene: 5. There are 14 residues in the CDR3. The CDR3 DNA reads TGCAGTGCTAGACCTCAGGGGGGCAATTCACCCCTCCACTTT. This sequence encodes CSARPQGGNSPLHF.

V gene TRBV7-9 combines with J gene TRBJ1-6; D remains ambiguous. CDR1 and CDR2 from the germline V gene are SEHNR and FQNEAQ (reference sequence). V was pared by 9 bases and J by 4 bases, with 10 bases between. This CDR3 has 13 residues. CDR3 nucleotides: TGTGCCAGTGCGGGTCAATATAATTCACCCCTCCACTTT. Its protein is CASAGQYNSPLHF. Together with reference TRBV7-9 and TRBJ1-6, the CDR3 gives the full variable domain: DTGVSQNPRHKITKRGQNVTFRCDPISEHNRLYWYRQTLGQGPEFLTYFQNEAQLEKSRLLSDRFSAERPKGSFSTLEIQRTEQGDSAMYLCASAGQYNSPLHFGNGTRLTVT.

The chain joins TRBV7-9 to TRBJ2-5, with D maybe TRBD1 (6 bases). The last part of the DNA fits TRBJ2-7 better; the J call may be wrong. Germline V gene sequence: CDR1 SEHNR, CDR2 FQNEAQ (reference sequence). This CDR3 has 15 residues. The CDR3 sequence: CASSPHVTGSLEQYF. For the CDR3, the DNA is TGTGCCAGCAGCCCTCACGTCACAGGGAGTCTCGAGCAGTACTTC.

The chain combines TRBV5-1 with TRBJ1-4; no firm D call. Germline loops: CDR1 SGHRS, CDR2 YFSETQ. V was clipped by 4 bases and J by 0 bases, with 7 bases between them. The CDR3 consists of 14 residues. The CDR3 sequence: CASSLPSTNEKLFF. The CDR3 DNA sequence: TGCGCCAGCAGCCTGCCATCAACTAATGAAAAACTGTTTTTT.

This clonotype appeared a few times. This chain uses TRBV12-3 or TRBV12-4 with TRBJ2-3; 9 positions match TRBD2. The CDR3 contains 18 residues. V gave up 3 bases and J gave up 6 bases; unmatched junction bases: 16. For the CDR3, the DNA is TGTGCCAGCAGTTTCAGGATGCGGGGGGGTATCTATATGGATACGCAGTATTTT. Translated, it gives CASSFRMRGGIYMDTQYF.

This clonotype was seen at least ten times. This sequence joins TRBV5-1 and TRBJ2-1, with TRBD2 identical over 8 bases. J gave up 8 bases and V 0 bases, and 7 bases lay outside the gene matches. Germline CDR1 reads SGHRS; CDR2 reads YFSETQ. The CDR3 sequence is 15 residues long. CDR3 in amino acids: CASSLVRAGGDEQFF. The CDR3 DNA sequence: TGCGCCAGCAGCTTGGTTCGGGCGGGAGGCGATGAGCAGTTCTTC.

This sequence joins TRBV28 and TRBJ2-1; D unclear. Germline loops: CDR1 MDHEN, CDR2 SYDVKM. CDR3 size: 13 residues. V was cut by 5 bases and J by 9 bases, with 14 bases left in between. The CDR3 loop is CASSVKYRGEQFF. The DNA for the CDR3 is TGTGCCAGCAGTGTGAAGTACCGTGGTGAGCAGTTCTTC.

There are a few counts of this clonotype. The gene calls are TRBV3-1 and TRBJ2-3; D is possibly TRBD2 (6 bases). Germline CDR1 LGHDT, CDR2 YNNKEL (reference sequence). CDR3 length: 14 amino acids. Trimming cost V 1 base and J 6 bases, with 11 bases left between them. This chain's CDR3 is CASSQVAAGDTQYF. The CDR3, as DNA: TGTGCCAGCAGCCAAGTAGCCGCGGGGGATACGCAGTATTTT.

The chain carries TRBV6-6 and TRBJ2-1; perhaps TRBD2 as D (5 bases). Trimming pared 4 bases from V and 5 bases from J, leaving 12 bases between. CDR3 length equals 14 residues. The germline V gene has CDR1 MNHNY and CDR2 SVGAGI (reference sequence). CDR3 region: CASSLPGKHNEQFF. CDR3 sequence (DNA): TGTGCCAGCAGTTTGCCGGGAAAACACAATGAGCAGTTCTTC.

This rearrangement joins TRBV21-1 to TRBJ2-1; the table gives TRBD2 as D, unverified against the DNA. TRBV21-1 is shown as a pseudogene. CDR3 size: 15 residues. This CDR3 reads CASSPRLRGIHGQFF. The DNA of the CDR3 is TGTGCCAGCAGCCCCCGTTTGCGAGGGATCCATGGGCAGTTCTTC.

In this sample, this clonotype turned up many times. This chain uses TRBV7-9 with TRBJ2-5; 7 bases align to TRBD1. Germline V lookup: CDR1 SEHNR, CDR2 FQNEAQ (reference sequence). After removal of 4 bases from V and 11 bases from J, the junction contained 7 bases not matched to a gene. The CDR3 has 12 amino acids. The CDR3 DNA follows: TGTGCCAGCAGCTATGACAGGGATGAGCAGTACTTC. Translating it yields CASSYDRDEQYF.

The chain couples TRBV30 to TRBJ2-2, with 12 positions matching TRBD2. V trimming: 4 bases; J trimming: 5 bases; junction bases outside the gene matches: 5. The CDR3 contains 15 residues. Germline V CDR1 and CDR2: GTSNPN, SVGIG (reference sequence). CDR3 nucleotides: TGTGCCTGGACCTCTAGCGGGGGGGCTACCGGGGAGCTGTTTTTT. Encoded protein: CAWTSSGGATGELFF.

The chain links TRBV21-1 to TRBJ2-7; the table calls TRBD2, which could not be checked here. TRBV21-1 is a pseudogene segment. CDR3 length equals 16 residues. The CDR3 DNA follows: TGTGCCAGCAGCGCCCACGGGACTAGCGGGAGACACGAGCAGTACTTC. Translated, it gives CASSAHGTSGRHEQYF.

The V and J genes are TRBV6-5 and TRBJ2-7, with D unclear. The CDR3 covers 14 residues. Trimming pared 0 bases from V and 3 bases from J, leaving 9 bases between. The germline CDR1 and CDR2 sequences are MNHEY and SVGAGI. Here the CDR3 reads CASSYSSRSYEQYF. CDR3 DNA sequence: TGTGCCAGCAGTTACTCGTCACGGAGCTACGAGCAGTACTTC.

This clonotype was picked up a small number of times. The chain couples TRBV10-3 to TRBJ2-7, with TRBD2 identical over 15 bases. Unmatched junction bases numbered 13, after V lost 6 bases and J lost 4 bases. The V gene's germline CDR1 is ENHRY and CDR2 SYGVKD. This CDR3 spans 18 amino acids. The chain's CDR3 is CAISPSGTSGRPGYEQYF. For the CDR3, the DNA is TGTGCCATCAGCCCAAGTGGGACTAGCGGGAGGCCGGGGTACGAGCAGTACTTC.

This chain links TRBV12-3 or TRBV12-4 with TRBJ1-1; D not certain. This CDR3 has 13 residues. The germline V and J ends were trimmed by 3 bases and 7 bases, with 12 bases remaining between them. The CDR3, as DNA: TGTGCCAGCAGTTTGGTACGGAGTTTTGAAGCTTTCTTT. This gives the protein CASSLVRSFEAFF.

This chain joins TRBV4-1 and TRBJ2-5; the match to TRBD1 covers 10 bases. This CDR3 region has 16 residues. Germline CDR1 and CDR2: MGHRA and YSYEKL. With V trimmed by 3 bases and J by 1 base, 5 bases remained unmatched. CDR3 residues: CASSHLRTGGQETQYF. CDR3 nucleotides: TGCGCCAGCAGCCACTTACGGACAGGGGGCCAAGAGACCCAGTACTTC.

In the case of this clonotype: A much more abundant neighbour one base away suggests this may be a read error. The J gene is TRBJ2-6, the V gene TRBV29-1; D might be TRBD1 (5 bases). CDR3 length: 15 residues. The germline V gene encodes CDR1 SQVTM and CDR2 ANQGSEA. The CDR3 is CSVEDRQPGANVPTF. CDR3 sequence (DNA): TGCAGCGTTGAAGATCGACAACCTGGGGCCAACGTCCCGACTTTC.